This entry lists 17 T cell receptor beta chains sequenced from one sample in a study of regulatory T cells in long-lasting Graves disease. Regarding time point: newly diagnosed GD, antithyroid drugs for less than 3 months. TCR sequences were obtained from RNA taken from PBMCs. Through Arm-PCR of CDR3 regions and iRepertoire HTBI primers, TCR beta libraries were built. TCRdb reanalysed the multiplex PCR reads using MiXCR and keeps one entry per CDR3 protein. The sample consists of hundreds of thousands of distinct CDR3 sequences, approximately 20% of them appearing once. The source was peripheral blood mononuclear cells (PBMCs), collected at new diagnosis, from a patient treated with antithyroid drugs. The receptors derive from a female donor with Graves disease.

This clonotype was counted at least ten times. The J gene is TRBJ2-7, the V gene TRBV20-1; 13 bases agree with TRBD2. Germline loops: CDR1 DFQATT, CDR2 SNEGSKA (reference sequence). This CDR3 has 16 residues. J gave up 3 bases and V 0 bases, and 5 bases lay outside the gene matches. The CDR3 nucleotides are TGCAGTGCTAGAGATGGGACTAGCGGGAACCTCTACGAGCAGTACTTC. Translation: CSARDGTSGNLYEQYF.

This chain uses TRBV12-3 or TRBV12-4 with TRBJ2-1; perhaps D is TRBD1 or TRBD2 (5 bases each). The CDR3 contains 18 residues. Trimming left V 0 bases short and J 4 bases short, with 19 bases between. The CDR3 region has the DNA TGTGCCAGCAGTTTAGCGGGGGTTGTCATACCTTCTTACAATGAGCAGTTCTTC. Translation: CASSLAGVVIPSYNEQFF.

This clonotype was recorded many times. V and J are TRBV5-1 and TRBJ1-2; D ambiguous. Trimming took 3 bases from V and 4 from J, leaving 16 bases between them. The CDR3 has 15 residues. The germline CDR1 and CDR2 sequences are SGHRS and YFSETQ. The CDR3 region is CASSSRDGGFYGYTF. The CDR3 region has the DNA TGCGCCAGCAGCTCTCGCGACGGCGGCTTCTATGGCTACACCTTC.

V and J are TRBV3-1 and TRBJ1-1; D remains ambiguous. The CDR3 has 16 residues. V lost 3 bases and J lost 0, with 14 bases in between. The V gene's germline CDR1 is LGHDT and CDR2 YNNKEL (reference sequence). The CDR3 region is CASSQFRPNMNTEAFF. In nucleotides, the CDR3 is TGTGCCAGCAGCCAGTTTAGGCCAAACATGAACACTGAAGCTTTCTTT.

The rearrangement links TRBV7-9 to TRBJ2-2, with 8 nucleotides matching TRBD2. This CDR3 is 14 amino acids long. V dropped 5 bases and J dropped 5; count of bases not matched to a gene: 4. Germline V lookup: CDR1 SEHNR, CDR2 FQNEAQ (reference sequence). CDR3 nucleotides: TGTGCCAGCAGCCCCCGGGGGGGGACCGGGGAGCTGTTTTTT. Translation: CASSPRGGTGELFF.

There are many counts of this clonotype. The rearrangement links TRBV2 to TRBJ1-2; the D gene is possibly TRBD1 (5 bases). The germline CDR1 and CDR2 sequences are SNHLY and FYNNEI. This CDR3 comprises 11 residues. Trimming took 4 bases from V and 6 from J, leaving 6 bases between them. The CDR3 DNA sequence: TGTGCCAGCAGTGCGGGGGATGGCTACACCTTC. It encodes CASSAGDGYTF. The full variable domain, its missing parts supplied by reference TRBV2 and TRBJ1-2, is EPEVTQTPSHQVTQMGQEVILRCVPISNHLYFYWYRQILGQKVEFLVSFYNNEISEKSEIFDDQFSVERPDGSNFTLKIRSTKLEDSAMYFCASSAGDGYTFGSGTRLTVV.

In this sample, this clonotype turned up many times. This rearrangement joins TRBV18 to TRBJ1-1; D is unresolved. Germline CDR1 is KGHSH and CDR2 is LQKENI. This CDR3 spans 15 amino acids. Trimming took 4 bases from V and 1 from J, leaving 13 bases between them. CDR3 protein: CASSRMKPPNTEAFF. CDR3 sequence (DNA): TGTGCCAGCTCACGCATGAAACCGCCGAACACTGAAGCTTTCTTT.

In its sample, this clonotype was seen a few times. The rearrangement links TRBV3-1 to TRBJ2-7, with 8 bases that match TRBD2. Trimming took 0 bases from V and 2 from J; bases not matched to a gene: 9. The CDR3 consists of 17 residues. Looked up from germline, CDR1 is LGHDT and CDR2 is YNNKEL (reference sequence). This chain's CDR3 is CASSQDHKRGGPYEQYF. CDR3 sequence (DNA): TGTGCCAGCAGCCAAGATCACAAGCGCGGGGGGCCCTACGAGCAGTACTTC.

About this clonotype itself: Only one base separates this from a far larger clonotype, so it likely reflects a read error. The gene calls are TRBV7-2 and TRBJ2-3, with TRBD2 as a possible D gene (6 bases). The germline V gene encodes CDR1 SGHTA and CDR2 FQGNSA. The CDR3 is 16 residues long. The germline V and J ends were trimmed by 3 bases and 0 bases, with 13 bases remaining between them. This CDR3 reads CASSLKRVSSTDTQYF. The DNA for the CDR3 is TGTGCCAGCAGCTTGAAGCGGGTGTCTAGCACAGATACGCAGTATTTT.

This clonotype has at least ten counts. J is TRBJ2-1 and V is TRBV15, with 10 positions matching TRBD2. This CDR3 is built from 15 residues. V gave up 1 base and J gave up 6 bases; unmatched junction bases: 3. Germline CDR1 is LNHNV and CDR2 is YYDKDF (reference sequence). The CDR3 here is CATSRGLAGVNEQFF. CDR3 nucleotides: TGTGCCACCAGCAGAGGGCTAGCGGGAGTCAATGAGCAGTTCTTC.

The chain is built from TRBV6-5 and TRBJ2-3; 8 nucleotides line up with TRBD2. Germline V lookup: CDR1 MNHEY, CDR2 SVGAGI. This CDR3 is built from 13 residues. V was pared by 3 bases and J by 6 bases, with 2 bases of the junction left unmatched. The CDR3 nucleotides are TGTGCCAGCAGTTATACGGGAGGGGATACGCAGTATTTT. It codes for CASSYTGGDTQYF.

This clonotype was recorded a few times. V usage is TRBV28 and J usage is TRBJ1-2; 8 positions agree with TRBD1. CDR1 and CDR2 from the germline V gene are MDHEN and SYDVKM. The CDR3 consists of 13 residues. V shed 11 bases, J shed 6 bases, and the junction held 11 bases outside the gene matches. Here the CDR3 reads CALRQGRGNGYTF. The DNA for the CDR3 is TGTGCCCTACGACAGGGGCGAGGTAATGGCTACACCTTC.

Worth noting for this clonotype: This sequence is one base from a far larger clone and is likely a read error. The rearrangement links TRBV7-9 to TRBJ2-7; possibly TRBD1 or TRBD2 for D (5 bases each). The J call is doubtful: the DNA matches TRBJ2-1 better. The germline gives CDR1 SEHNR, CDR2 FQNEAQ (reference sequence). The CDR3 runs 13 residues. CDR3 in DNA: TGTGCCAGCAGCCGGGACCCAGACAATGGGCAGTTCTTC. It codes for CASSRDPDNGQFF.

This clonotype was seen repeatedly, ten times or more. DNA for the CDR3: TGTGCCAGCAGCGAGACACCGGGAACCTACGAGCAGTACTTC. Encoded protein: CASSETPGTYEQYF. The chain joins TRBV2 to TRBJ2-7; perhaps TRBD2 as D (5 bases). This CDR3 has 14 amino acids. CDR1 SNHLY and CDR2 FYNNEI come from the germline V gene. V was clipped by 6 bases and J by 2 bases, with 14 bases between them.

This sequence joins TRBV9 and TRBJ1-3; 7 bases agree with TRBD1. Losses at the gene ends were 4 bases for V and 0 bases for J; bases not matched to a gene: 7. CDR1 is SGDLS, CDR2 YYNGEE, per germline. The CDR3 runs to 16 residues. This CDR3 is CASSQDRSSSGNTIYF. DNA for the CDR3: TGTGCCAGCAGCCAGGACAGGTCTAGCTCTGGAAACACCATATATTTT.

Ten or more counts support this clonotype. The J gene is TRBJ2-3, the V gene TRBV30, with D uncertain. V was pared by 2 bases and J by 6 bases, with 6 bases between. The CDR3 spans 11 residues. The germline gives CDR1 GTSNPN, CDR2 SVGIG (reference sequence). CDR3 sequence reads: CAWSSMDTQYF. The CDR3 bases are TGTGCCTGGAGTTCAATGGATACGCAGTATTTT.

This clonotype has at least ten counts. The chain links TRBV18 to TRBJ2-1; TRBD1 or TRBD2 may be the D gene (5 bases each). Trimming removed 3 bases at V and 11 bases at J, with 20 bases between. This CDR3 has 15 residues. Germline V gene sequence: CDR1 KGHSH, CDR2 LQKENI. The CDR3 DNA follows: TGTGCCAGCTCACCCCAACTCAGGGAGCGGCCCAAGCAGTTCTTC. As protein: CASSPQLRERPKQFF.